A single sample gave rise to the 2 T cell receptor beta chains below, sequenced in a study of blood T cells in healthy people across ages. Combining a sample-barcoded 5' primer with a J-beta primer mix, a second PCR ran for about 7 to 11 cycles. TCRdb processed the 5' RACE reads anew with MiXCR; each CDR3 protein has one entry. The data hold about 1.5 million distinct CDR3 sequences, with 35% to 45% observed a single time. Specimen: blood. These receptors were collected from a woman aged 18-29 years in good health.

The table lists this clonotype with a count of one. V usage is TRBV27 and J usage is TRBJ1-1; no definite D call. The germline V gene has CDR1 MNHEY and CDR2 SMNVEV (reference sequence). Trimming stripped 5 bases from V and 0 bases from J, with 16 bases between. The CDR3 length is 16 residues. The DNA of the CDR3 is TGTGCCAGCAGTCTCGGCGTGGTCCGGGTGAACACTGAAGCTTTCTTT. Its protein product is CASSLGVVRVNTEAFF.

The chain has TRBV20-1 and TRBJ1-2; 9 nucleotides match TRBD1. V trimming: 4 bases; J trimming: 8 bases; junction bases outside the gene matches: 5. The V gene's germline CDR1 is DFQATT and CDR2 SNEGSKA (reference sequence). CDR3 size: 12 residues. CDR3 loop: CSANRGLRGYTF. CDR3 sequence (DNA): TGCAGTGCTAACAGGGGGCTAAGGGGCTACACCTTC.